The source of this T cell receptor beta chain is a study of blood T cell repertoires in COVID-19. Libraries were prepared by immunoSEQ multiplex PCR; TCRdb keeps only in-frame clonotypes and omits some of them. The sample lists 150,000 to 200,000 clones; 83% were seen once. V lost 1 base and J 1 base, leaving 11 bases between the germline ends. The CDR3 spans 15 residues. Germline-derived CDR1 and CDR2 are SGHKS and YYEKEE (reference sequence). The TCR sequence derives from a woman aged 50 to 65 in a cohort exposed to, infected with or recovered from COVID-19 (not recorded which). The gene calls are TRBV5-5 and TRBJ1-1, with TRBD1 as a possible D gene (5 bases). Sequenced: PBMCs or T cells enriched from blood (not recorded which). The CDR3 here is CASSLSQGQNTEAFF. The CDR3 nucleotides are TGTGCCAGCAGCTTGTCGCAGGGTCAGAACACTGAAGCTTTCTTT.